Below, 25 T cell receptor beta chains from the same sample are listed, as sequenced in a study of CD8+ T cells in alopecia areata. TCR sequencing used cDNA made by reverse transcription of extracted RNA. Sequenced by immunoSEQ multiplex PCR; TCRdb stores in-frame clones only, minus some. The data contain 200,000 to 250,000 clones, 64% of them singletons. The sample's treatment: oral pan-JAK inhibitor, 5-10 mg twice daily. The specimen was CD4+ T cells sorted from blood, collected at week 4, from a patient treated with tofacitinib. These receptors all come from a human donor with alopecia areata.

The chain combines TRBV4-3 with TRBJ2-3, with D tentatively TRBD1 (6 bases). This CDR3 spans 14 amino acids. Trimming removed 1 base at V and 4 bases at J, with 9 bases between. Germline CDR1 reads LGHNA; CDR2 reads YSLEER. CDR3 protein: CASSQVGAADTQYF. The DNA for the CDR3 is TGCGCCAGCAGCCAAGTGGGGGCAGCAGATACGCAGTATTTT.

Comments on this clone: This sample includes further DNA sequences coding for the same CDR3. The CDR3 here is CSVGQGQETQYF. As DNA, the CDR3 is TGCAGCGTTGGACAGGGGCAAGAGACCCAGTACTTC. The V call is TRBV29-1, the J call TRBJ2-5; 8 nucleotides agree with TRBD1. With V trimmed by 4 bases and J by 2 bases, 0 bases remained unmatched. The CDR3 extends over 12 amino acids. CDR1 is SQVTM and CDR2 is ANQGSEA in the germline V gene. The variable domain in full, with the rest retrieved from reference TRBV29-1 and TRBJ2-5, is SAVISQKPSRDICQRGTSLTIQCQVDSQVTMMFWYRQQPGQSLTLIATANQGSEATYESGFVIDKFPISRPNLTFSTLTVSNMSPEDSSIYLCSVGQGQETQYFGPGTRLLVL.

This rearrangement joins TRBV7-2 to TRBJ1-1; the D is unclear. V lost 5 bases and J 1 base, leaving 11 bases between the germline ends. Germline assignment: CDR1 SGHTA and CDR2 FQGNSA. The CDR3 runs to 14 residues. The DNA of the CDR3 is TGTGCCAGCAGCCCCGCTTGGACGAACACTGAAGCTTTCTTT. This sequence encodes CASSPAWTNTEAFF. Together with reference TRBV7-2 and TRBJ1-1, the CDR3 gives the full variable domain: GAGVSQSPSNKVTEKGKDVELRCDPISGHTALYWYRQSLGQGLEFLIYFQGNSAPDKSGLPSDRFSAERTGGSVSTLTIQRTQQEDSAVYLCASSPAWTNTEAFFGQGTRLTVV.

The CDR3 nucleotides read TGTGCCAGCAGCTATTGGACAGGGGGAGAGACCCAGTACTTC. This translates into CASSYWTGGETQYF. This rearrangement joins TRBV7-9 to TRBJ2-5; 10 bases line up with TRBD1. CDR1 is SEHNR, CDR2 FQNEAQ, per germline (reference sequence). With 4 bases clipped from V and 4 bases from J, the junction kept 3 bases outside the gene matches. There are 14 residues in the CDR3.

The chain couples TRBV4-1 to TRBJ1-1; no firm D call. V was cut by 0 bases and J by 5 bases, with 7 bases left in between. Germline V gives CDR1 MGHRA, CDR2 YSYEKL. This CDR3 region has 13 residues. The CDR3 loop is CASSQDSRTEAFF. As DNA, the CDR3 is TGCGCCAGCAGCCAAGATTCAAGGACTGAAGCTTTCTTT.

The rearrangement uses TRBV7-9 and TRBJ2-7; 8 bases match TRBD2. Germline values: CDR1 SEHNR, CDR2 FQNEAQ (reference sequence). Germline trimming cut 3 bases from V and 6 bases from J; bases unmatched to any gene: 1. The CDR3 is 12 residues long. CDR3 DNA sequence: TGTGCCAGCAGCTTCGCGGGGGGCGAGCAGTACTTC. Residues: CASSFAGGEQYF.

This clone was counted a few times. The chain uses TRBV7-2 and TRBJ2-7; the D gene could be TRBD1 or TRBD2 (5 bases each). Trimming left V 1 base short and J 6 bases short, with 13 bases between. Germline assignment: CDR1 SGHTA and CDR2 FQGNSA. This CDR3 is 14 amino acids long. This CDR3 is CASSLVFRDGEQYF. Here the CDR3 DNA reads TGTGCCAGCAGCTTAGTCTTCAGGGACGGCGAGCAGTACTTC.

This clone was picked up a small number of times. The chain recombines TRBV2 with TRBJ2-7; D not resolved. The germline gives CDR1 SNHLY, CDR2 FYNNEI. V lost 7 bases to trimming and J lost 4 bases, with 8 bases between them. This CDR3 is 11 amino acids long. Here the CDR3 DNA reads TGTGCCAGCACCCCCCAATACGAGCAGTACTTC. It translates to CASTPQYEQYF. Full variable domain (rest looked up from reference TRBV2 and TRBJ2-7): EPEVTQTPSHQVTQMGQEVILRCVPISNHLYFYWYRQILGQKVEFLVSFYNNEISEKSEIFDDQFSVERPDGSNFTLKIRSTKLEDSAMYFCASTPQYEQYFGPGTRLTVT.

This clone appeared many times. The chain has TRBV28 and TRBJ1-6; perhaps TRBD1 as D (5 bases). The germline CDR1 and CDR2 sequences are MDHEN and SYDVKM. The V and J ends lost 5 bases and 10 bases respectively, with 15 bases between them. This CDR3 has 14 amino acids. The CDR3 sequence is CASSPPARGSPLHF. Written as DNA, the CDR3 is TGTGCCAGCAGTCCCCCTGCACGGGGGTCACCCCTCCACTTT.

The chain uses TRBV29-1 and TRBJ2-7; the D gene could be TRBD1 or TRBD2 (5 bases each). The CDR3 has 13 residues. The ends were cut back, 0 bases at V and 8 bases at J, with 14 bases in the middle. The V gene's germline CDR1 is SQVTM and CDR2 ANQGSEA. As DNA, the CDR3 is TGCAGCGTTGAAGATCGAACGGGGCTTAAGCAGTACTTC. Protein: CSVEDRTGLKQYF.

This clone was detected a few times. This sequence joins TRBV27 and TRBJ2-5; 12 nucleotides line up with TRBD2. V lost 5 bases, J lost 5 bases, and 9 bases stayed unmatched. Germline V gene data show CDR1 as MNHEY and CDR2 as SMNVEV (reference sequence). The CDR3 spans 16 residues. In nucleotides, the CDR3 is TGTGCCAGCAGTAGACTAGCGGGGGCGAAAAGGGAGACCCAGTACTTC. Protein: CASSRLAGAKRETQYF.

The chain's CDR3 is CAWRGGQVGSEAFF. The DNA for the CDR3 is TGTGCCTGGAGGGGGGGACAGGTAGGATCTGAAGCTTTCTTT. V usage is TRBV30 and J usage is TRBJ1-1, with 8 bases that match TRBD1. The V gene end was trimmed by 3 bases and the J gene end by 6 bases; junction bases not matched to a gene: 9. This CDR3 spans 14 amino acids. Germline V gene sequence: CDR1 GTSNPN, CDR2 SVGIG (reference sequence).

J is TRBJ2-4 and V is TRBV11-2; 9 bases line up with TRBD1. Per the germline V gene, CDR1 is SGHAT and CDR2 is FQNNGV. Germline trimming cut 5 bases from V and 1 base from J; bases unmatched to any gene: 6. The CDR3 loop spans 16 amino acids. CDR3 DNA sequence: TGTGCCAGCAGCACCTTCGACAGGGGGGCCAAAAACATTCAGTACTTC. Translation gives CASSTFDRGAKNIQYF.

The rearrangement links TRBV29-1 to TRBJ1-6, with 9 bases matching TRBD1. V was clipped by 6 bases and J by 8 bases; unmatched bases: 5. Looked up from germline, CDR1 is SQVTM and CDR2 is ANQGSEA. The CDR3 loop spans 13 amino acids. CDR3 region: CSVADRGDSPLHF. Here the CDR3 DNA reads TGCAGCGTAGCGGACAGGGGAGATTCACCCCTCCACTTT.

In this sample, this clone turned up a few times. This chain connects TRBV7-3 to TRBJ2-3, with D possibly TRBD1 on 6 matching bases. From germline, CDR1 is SGHTA and CDR2 FQGTGA. The CDR3 totals 15 residues. Between the trimmed V and J ends, which lost 5 bases and 3 bases, there was a span of 15 bases. In nucleotides, the CDR3 is TGTGCCAGCAGCAAAGGACAGCGGAGGACAGATACGCAGTATTTT. It translates to CASSKGQRRTDTQYF.

This clone appeared a few times. This sequence joins TRBV29-1 and TRBJ1-2; D possibly corresponds to TRBD1 (5 bases). Deletions cut 1 base from V and 5 bases from J, with 11 bases between. The germline gives CDR1 SQVTM, CDR2 ANQGSEA. CDR3 length: 13 amino acids. The CDR3 DNA is TGCAGCGTTGAAGGGGGCGATTTTTATGGCTACACCTTC. Translation: CSVEGGDFYGYTF.

This chain connects TRBV5-1 to TRBJ2-5; D not resolved. Germline lookup yields CDR1 SGHRS and CDR2 YFSETQ. V was pared by 0 bases and J by 4 bases, with 7 bases between. CDR3 length: 13 amino acids. In DNA, the CDR3 is TGCGCCAGCAGCTTGGAGGGCGCAGAGACCCAGTACTTC. The encoded protein is CASSLEGAETQYF.

The gene calls are TRBV29-1 and TRBJ2-1; D not resolved. Germline V gives CDR1 SQVTM, CDR2 ANQGSEA. V lost 2 bases to trimming and J lost 2 bases, with 4 bases between them. The CDR3 sequence is 12 residues long. The CDR3 nucleotides are TGCAGCGTTGAAATGGCCTACAATGAGCAGTTCTTC. Its translation: CSVEMAYNEQFF.

The V gene is TRBV9, the J gene TRBJ1-2; D gene unclear. CDR1 and CDR2 from the germline V gene are SGDLS and YYNGEE. V was trimmed by 2 bases and J by 4 bases, leaving 12 bases between them. This CDR3 is 14 amino acids long. The CDR3 DNA reads TGTGCCAGCAGCGTCTGGGCGTCCCCCTATGGCTACACCTTC. Protein: CASSVWASPYGYTF.

This chain uses TRBV2 with TRBJ1-2, with 12 bases lining up with TRBD1. Looked up from germline, CDR1 is SNHLY and CDR2 is FYNNEI. Trimming removed 4 bases from V and 4 bases from J; junction bases left unmatched: 4. The CDR3 runs to 15 residues. CDR3 coding DNA: TGTGCCAGCAGTGTGGGACAGGGGGCTGCCTATGGCTACACCTTC. This translates into CASSVGQGAAYGYTF. Looking up the rest from reference TRBV2 and TRBJ1-2 gives the full variable domain: EPEVTQTPSHQVTQMGQEVILRCVPISNHLYFYWYRQILGQKVEFLVSFYNNEISEKSEIFDDQFSVERPDGSNFTLKIRSTKLEDSAMYFCASSVGQGAAYGYTFGSGTRLTVV.

This clone was seen only a few times. The gene calls are TRBV2 and TRBJ2-1, with a tentative D call TRBD1 (6 bases). The germline V gene encodes CDR1 SNHLY and CDR2 FYNNEI. Trimming shortened V by 3 bases and J by 7 bases, and 16 bases separated the two germline ends. The CDR3 has 15 amino acids. CDR3: CASSDSSRGWNEQFF. The DNA of the CDR3 is TGTGCCAGCAGTGACTCTAGCAGGGGCTGGAATGAGCAGTTCTTC.

About this clone itself: The sample carries other DNA sequences with the same CDR3. This chain joins TRBV29-1 and TRBJ2-5, with D perhaps matching TRBD2 (6 bases). Germline V gene sequence: CDR1 SQVTM, CDR2 ANQGSEA. This CDR3 spans 12 amino acids. The V end lost 4 bases, the J end lost 5 bases, and 11 bases lay between the germline ends. The CDR3 DNA is TGCAGCGTTGGCGGGCTAGCGGAGACCCAGTACTTC. Encoded protein: CSVGGLAETQYF.

The chain combines TRBV2 with TRBJ2-2; 7 bases align to TRBD1. Germline assignment: CDR1 SNHLY and CDR2 FYNNEI. This CDR3 has 16 residues. V was clipped by 4 bases and J by 2 bases; unmatched bases: 7. Written as DNA, the CDR3 is TGTGCCAGCAGTGCAACGACAGGGAGAAACACCGGGGAGCTGTTTTTT. Translating it yields CASSATTGRNTGELFF.

The sample holds a few counts of this clone. V and J are TRBV4-2 and TRBJ2-2; no firm D call. Germline-derived CDR1 and CDR2 are LGHNA and YNFKEQ. CDR3 length equals 16 residues. Trimming stripped 6 bases from V and 0 bases from J, with 14 bases between. CDR3 in DNA: TGTGCCAGCAGACTAAATCCGACCTCGAACACCGGGGAGCTGTTTTTT. Translated, it gives CASRLNPTSNTGELFF.

This clone was found a few times. This sample includes further DNA sequences coding for the same CDR3. The chain couples TRBV30 to TRBJ1-5; D perhaps matches TRBD1 (5 bases). The CDR3 length is 13 residues. With 1 base removed from V and 4 bases from J, the gap between germline ends came to 8 bases. Germline values: CDR1 GTSNPN, CDR2 SVGIG (reference sequence). Here the CDR3 DNA reads TGTGCCTGGAGTGCTAGGGGAAATCAGCCCCAGCATTTT. Amino acid sequence: CAWSARGNQPQHF.